The T cell receptor (beta chain) under discussion was sequenced for a study of T cells after yellow fever vaccination. Study information: Where fractions had low cell numbers, libraries were prepared from them with the SMART-Seq v4 Ultra Low Input RNA kit. Notes on the study in general: Researchers cautioned that FACS-sorted repertoires could harbor abundant clonotypes contaminating from the bulk population. Subsequent booster samples again held most clones from primary vaccination (96% CD4, about 90% CD8).

Template switching with 5'RACE generated the TCR cDNA and added a universal primer site and UMIs. TCRdb used MiXCR to reprocess the 5' RACE reads, holding one entry per CDR3 protein. The sample lists under 350,000 distinct CDR3 sequences; over 4% were seen once. Germline loops: CDR1 SGHTA, CDR2 FQGTGA. The CDR3 totals 16 residues. V dropped 5 bases and J dropped 4 bases, with 15 bases sitting between them. This clonotype was observed a handful of times. Its antigen is unidentified. The source was PBMCs, collected 5 days after the yellow fever booster vaccination. The genes are TRBV7-3 and TRBJ2-6, with D perhaps matching TRBD1 (8 bases). The receptor comes from a man younger than 35 who received the YFV17D yellow fever vaccine. The CDR3 reads CASSPQGGFGANVLTF. The CDR3 nucleotides read TGTGCCAGCAGCCCACAGGGGGGGTTCGGGGCCAACGTCCTGACTTTC.